The clone carrying this T cell receptor beta chain was detected ten times or more. Its target is not known. The source of the sample is a study of T cells in Graves' hyperthyroidism and ophthalmopathy. Overall study findings and caveats: Before onset, by a median of approximately 6.8 months, the model predicted ophthalmopathy.

TCR beta CDR3 regions were amplified from RNA. TCR CDR3 regions were first amplified by RT-PCR with HTBI primers. TCRdb re-analysed the multiplex PCR reads in MiXCR, keeping a single row per CDR3 protein. The profile shows about 610,000 distinct CDR3 sequences, about 15% of them singletons. There are 11 residues in the CDR3. Trimming took 5 bases from V and 14 from J, leaving 15 bases between them. This clonotype was sampled from a woman aged 40 to 49 with Graves' ophthalmopathy. The rearrangement uses TRBV12-3 or TRBV12-4 and TRBJ1-2, with D maybe TRBD1 (6 bases). The sample taken for sequencing was blood. The CDR3 DNA follows: TGTGCCAGCAGTCTGGGGGAGGGGGAAACCTTC. Encoded protein: CASSLGEGETF.